The 3 T cell receptor beta chains below come from one sample, sequenced in a study of blood T cell repertoires in COVID-19. Using immunoSEQ multiplex PCR, the repertoire was profiled, and TCRdb retains in-frame clones only, with some absent. Among 80,000 to 90,000 clones listed, approximately 79% were seen once. Sequencing used peripheral blood. The source is a man in his 70s with acute or convalescent COVID-19.

This chain joins TRBV4-1 and TRBJ2-5; no clear D gene. The CDR3 totals 12 residues. The ends were cut back, 0 bases at V and 5 bases at J, with 4 bases in the middle. Per the germline V gene, CDR1 is MGHRA and CDR2 is YSYEKL. CDR3 region: CASSQDRETQYF. DNA for the CDR3: TGCGCCAGCAGCCAAGATCGTGAGACCCAGTACTTC.

This clone showed up just a few times. The chain uses TRBV5-5 and TRBJ1-6, with a weak D call TRBD1 (6 bases). V was shortened by 2 bases and J by 4 bases, with 10 bases between the two germline ends. The germline gives CDR1 SGHKS, CDR2 YYEKEE (reference sequence). This CDR3 is built from 15 residues. The CDR3 protein is CASSFRDKYNSPLHF. For the CDR3, the DNA is TGTGCCAGCAGCTTTCGGGACAAGTATAATTCACCCCTCCACTTT. The variable domain in full, with the rest retrieved from reference TRBV5-5 and TRBJ1-6, is DAGVTQSPTHLIKTRGQQVTLRCSPISGHKSVSWYQQVLGQGPQFIFQYYEKEERGRGNFPDRFSARQFPNYSSELNVNALLLGDSALYLCASSFRDKYNSPLHFGNGTRLTVT.

The chain combines TRBV5-6 with TRBJ2-4; 9 nucleotides match TRBD1. The germline gives CDR1 SGHDT, CDR2 YYEEEE. V was clipped by 2 bases and J by 6 bases; unmatched bases: 6. This CDR3 contains 15 residues. The CDR3 reads CASSLGGQGTNIQYF. CDR3 coding DNA: TGTGCCAGCAGCTTAGGCGGACAGGGGACAAACATTCAGTACTTC.